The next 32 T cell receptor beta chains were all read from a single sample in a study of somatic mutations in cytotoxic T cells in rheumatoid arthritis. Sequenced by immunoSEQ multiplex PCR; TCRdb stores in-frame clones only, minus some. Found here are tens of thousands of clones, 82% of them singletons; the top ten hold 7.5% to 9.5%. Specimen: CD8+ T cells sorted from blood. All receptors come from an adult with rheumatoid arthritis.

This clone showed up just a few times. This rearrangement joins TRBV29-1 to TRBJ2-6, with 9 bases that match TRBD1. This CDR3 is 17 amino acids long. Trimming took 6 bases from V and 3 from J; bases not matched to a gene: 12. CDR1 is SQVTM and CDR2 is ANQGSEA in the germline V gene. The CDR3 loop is CSVSMTGGLGGANVLTF. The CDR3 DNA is TGCAGCGTATCGATGACAGGGGGTTTGGGTGGGGCCAACGTCCTGACTTTC.

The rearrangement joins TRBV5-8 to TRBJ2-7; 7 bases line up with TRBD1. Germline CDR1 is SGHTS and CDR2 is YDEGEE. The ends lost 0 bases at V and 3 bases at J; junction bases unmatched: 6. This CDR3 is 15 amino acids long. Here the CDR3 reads CASSLDRGPLYEQYF. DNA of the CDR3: TGTGCCAGCAGCTTGGACAGGGGTCCCCTCTACGAGCAGTACTTC. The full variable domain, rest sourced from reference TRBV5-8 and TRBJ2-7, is EAGVTQSPTHLIKTRGQQATLRCSPISGHTSVYWYQQALGLGLQFLLWYDEGEERNRGNFPPRFSGRQFPNYSSELNVNALELEDSALYLCASSLDRGPLYEQYFGPGTRLTVT.

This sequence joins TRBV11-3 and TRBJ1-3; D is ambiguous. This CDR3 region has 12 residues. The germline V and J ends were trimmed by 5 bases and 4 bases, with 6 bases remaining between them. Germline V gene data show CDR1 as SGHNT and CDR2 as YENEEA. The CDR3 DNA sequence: TGTGCCAGCAGCCCTGGGGGAAACACCATATATTTT. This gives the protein CASSPGGNTIYF.

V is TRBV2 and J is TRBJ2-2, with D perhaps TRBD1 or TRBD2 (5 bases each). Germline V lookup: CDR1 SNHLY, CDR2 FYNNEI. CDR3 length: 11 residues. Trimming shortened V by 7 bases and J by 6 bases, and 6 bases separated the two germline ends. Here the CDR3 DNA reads TGTGCCAGCACGGGGCCCGGGGAGCTGTTTTTT. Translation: CASTGPGELFF.

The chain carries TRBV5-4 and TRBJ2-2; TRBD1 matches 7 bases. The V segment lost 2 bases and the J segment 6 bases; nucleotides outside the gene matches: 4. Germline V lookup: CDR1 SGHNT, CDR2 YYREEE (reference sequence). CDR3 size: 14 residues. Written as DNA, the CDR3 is TGTGCCAGCAGCTTCTACAGGGGTGCCGGGGAGCTGTTTTTT. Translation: CASSFYRGAGELFF.

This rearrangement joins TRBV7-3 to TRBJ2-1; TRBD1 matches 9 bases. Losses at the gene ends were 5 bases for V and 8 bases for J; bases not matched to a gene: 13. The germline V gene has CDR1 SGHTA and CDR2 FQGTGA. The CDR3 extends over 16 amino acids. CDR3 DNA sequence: TGTGCCAGCAGCCAAAACCCGGGACAGGGTAGGGATGAGCAGTTCTTC. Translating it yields CASSQNPGQGRDEQFF.

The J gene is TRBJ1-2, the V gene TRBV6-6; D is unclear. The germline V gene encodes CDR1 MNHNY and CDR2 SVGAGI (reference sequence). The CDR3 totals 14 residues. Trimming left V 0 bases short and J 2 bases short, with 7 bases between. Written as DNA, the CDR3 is TGTGCCAGCAGTTACTCGAGGGCCAACTATGGCTACACCTTC. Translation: CASSYSRANYGYTF.

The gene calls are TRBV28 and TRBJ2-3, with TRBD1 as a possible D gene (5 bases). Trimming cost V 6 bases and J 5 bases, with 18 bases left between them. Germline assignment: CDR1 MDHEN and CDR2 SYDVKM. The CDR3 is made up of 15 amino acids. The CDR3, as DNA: TGTGCCAGCAGCACGACATTTAGGGGCATAGATACGCAGTATTTT. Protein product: CASSTTFRGIDTQYF. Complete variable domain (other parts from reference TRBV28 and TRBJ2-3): DVKVTQSSRYLVKRTGEKVFLECVQDMDHENMFWYRQDPGLGLRLIYFSYDVKMKEKGDIPEGYSVSREKKERFSLILESASTNQTSMYLCASSTTFRGIDTQYFGPGTRLTVL.

The CDR3 nucleotides are TGCGCCAGCAGCCAAGCCGACTGGAATGAGCAGTTCTTC. Residues: CASSQADWNEQFF. The V gene is TRBV4-3, the J gene TRBJ2-1; D unresolved. This CDR3 is built from 13 residues. V lost 1 base to trimming and J lost 7 bases, with 8 bases between them. Germline V gene data show CDR1 as LGHNA and CDR2 as YSLEER.

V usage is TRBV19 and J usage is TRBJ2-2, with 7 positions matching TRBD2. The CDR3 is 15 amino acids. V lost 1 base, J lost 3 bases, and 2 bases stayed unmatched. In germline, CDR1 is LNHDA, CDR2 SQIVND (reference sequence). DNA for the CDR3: TGTGCCAGTAGTATAGGGGACTACCACACCGGGGAGCTGTTTTTT. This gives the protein CASSIGDYHTGELFF.

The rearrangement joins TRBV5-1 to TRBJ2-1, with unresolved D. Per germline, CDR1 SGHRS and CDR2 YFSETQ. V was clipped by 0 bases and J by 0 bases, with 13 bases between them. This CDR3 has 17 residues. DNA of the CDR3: TGCGCCAGCAGCTTGGGAGGTACGTACTTCTCCTACAATGAGCAGTTCTTC. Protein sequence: CASSLGGTYFSYNEQFF.

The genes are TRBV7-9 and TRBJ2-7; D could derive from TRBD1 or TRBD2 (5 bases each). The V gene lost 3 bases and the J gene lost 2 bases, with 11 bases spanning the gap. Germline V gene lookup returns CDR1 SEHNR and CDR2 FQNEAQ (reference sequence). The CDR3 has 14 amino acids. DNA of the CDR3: TGTGCCAGCAGCTTGACCAGGGACCCCTACGAGCAGTACTTC. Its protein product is CASSLTRDPYEQYF.

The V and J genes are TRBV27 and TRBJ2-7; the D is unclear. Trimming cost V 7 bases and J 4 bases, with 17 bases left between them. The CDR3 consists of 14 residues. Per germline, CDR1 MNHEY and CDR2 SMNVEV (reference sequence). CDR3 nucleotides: TGTGCCAGCATAGGTGGGTCCCAACCTTACGAGCAGTACTTC. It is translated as CASIGGSQPYEQYF.

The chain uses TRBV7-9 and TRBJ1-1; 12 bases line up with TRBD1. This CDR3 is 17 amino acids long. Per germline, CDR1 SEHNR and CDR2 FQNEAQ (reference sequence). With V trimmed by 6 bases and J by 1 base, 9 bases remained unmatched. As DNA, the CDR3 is TGTGCCAGCAGATCGGGGACAGGGGGCATCAGGAACACTGAAGCTTTCTTT. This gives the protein CASRSGTGGIRNTEAFF.

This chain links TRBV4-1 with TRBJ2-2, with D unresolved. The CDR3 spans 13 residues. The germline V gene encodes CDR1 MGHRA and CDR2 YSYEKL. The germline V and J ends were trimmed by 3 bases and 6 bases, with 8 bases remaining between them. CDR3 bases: TGCGCCAGCAGCCACCCATCCCCCGGGGAGCTGTTTTTT. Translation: CASSHPSPGELFF.

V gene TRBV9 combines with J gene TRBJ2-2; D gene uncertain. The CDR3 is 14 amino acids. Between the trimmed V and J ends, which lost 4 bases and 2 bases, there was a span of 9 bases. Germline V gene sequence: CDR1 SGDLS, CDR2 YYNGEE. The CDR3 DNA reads TGTGCCAGCAGCCCTCCTTACAACACCGGGGAGCTGTTTTTT. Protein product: CASSPPYNTGELFF. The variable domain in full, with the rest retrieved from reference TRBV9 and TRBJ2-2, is DSGVTQTPKHLITATGQRVTLRCSPRSGDLSVYWYQQSLDQGLQFLIQYYNGEERAKGNILERFSAQQFPDLHSELNLSSLELGDSALYFCASSPPYNTGELFFGEGSRLTVL.

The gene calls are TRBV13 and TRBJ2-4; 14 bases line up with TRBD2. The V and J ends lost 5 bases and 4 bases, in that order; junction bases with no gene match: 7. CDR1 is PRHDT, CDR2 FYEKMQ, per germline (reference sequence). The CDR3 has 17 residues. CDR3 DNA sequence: TGTGCCAGCAGCCCAGGGACTAGCGGGAGCGAAAAAAACATTCAGTACTTC. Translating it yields CASSPGTSGSEKNIQYF.

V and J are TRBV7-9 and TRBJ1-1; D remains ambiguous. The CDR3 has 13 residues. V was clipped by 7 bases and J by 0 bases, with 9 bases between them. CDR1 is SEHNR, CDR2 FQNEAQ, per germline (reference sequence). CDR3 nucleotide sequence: TGTGCCAGCACAGGTTTCATGAACACTGAAGCTTTCTTT. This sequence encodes CASTGFMNTEAFF.

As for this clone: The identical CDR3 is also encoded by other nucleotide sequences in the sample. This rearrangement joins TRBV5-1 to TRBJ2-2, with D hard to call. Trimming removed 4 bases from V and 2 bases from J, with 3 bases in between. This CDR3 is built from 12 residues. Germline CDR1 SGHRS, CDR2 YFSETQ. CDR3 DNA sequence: TGCGCCAGCAGCCTTAACACCGGGGAGCTGTTTTTT. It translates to CASSLNTGELFF.

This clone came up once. CDR3 region: CASSYGGEGGNTIYF. DNA for the CDR3: TGTGCCAGCAGTTACGGGGGCGAGGGCGGAAACACCATATATTTT. The chain uses TRBV5-6 and TRBJ1-3; TRBD1 might be the D (6 bases). Trimming took 5 bases from V and 4 from J, leaving 16 bases between them. This CDR3 is built from 15 residues. From germline, CDR1 is SGHDT and CDR2 YYEEEE.

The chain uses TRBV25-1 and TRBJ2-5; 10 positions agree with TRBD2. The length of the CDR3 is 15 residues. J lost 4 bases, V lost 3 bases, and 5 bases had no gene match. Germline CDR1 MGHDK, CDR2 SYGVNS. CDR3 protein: CASSDQGLAAETQYF. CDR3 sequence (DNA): TGTGCCAGCAGTGACCAAGGACTAGCGGCAGAGACCCAGTACTTC.

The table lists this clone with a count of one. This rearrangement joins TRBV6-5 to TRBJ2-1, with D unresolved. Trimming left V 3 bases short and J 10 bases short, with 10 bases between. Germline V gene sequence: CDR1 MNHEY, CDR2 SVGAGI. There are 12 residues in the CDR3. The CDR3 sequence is CASSYGVSEQFF. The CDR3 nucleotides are TGTGCCAGCAGTTATGGAGTGAGCGAGCAGTTCTTC.

The CDR3 here is CASSSRQHMNTEAFF. The CDR3 nucleotides are TGTGCCAGCAGCTCCCGACAGCACATGAACACTGAAGCTTTCTTT. This rearrangement joins TRBV11-2 to TRBJ1-1; D may be TRBD1 (5 bases). The ends were cut back, 4 bases at V and 0 bases at J, with 12 bases in the middle. The CDR3 sequence is 15 residues long. Looked up from germline, CDR1 is SGHAT and CDR2 is FQNNGV.

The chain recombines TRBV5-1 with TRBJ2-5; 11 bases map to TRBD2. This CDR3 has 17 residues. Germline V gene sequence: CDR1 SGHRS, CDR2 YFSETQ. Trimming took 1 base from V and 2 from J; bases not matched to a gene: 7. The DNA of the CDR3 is TGCGCCAGCAGCTTGTGGGGTAGCGGGAGGGCGCAAGAGACCCAGTACTTC. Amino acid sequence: CASSLWGSGRAQETQYF.

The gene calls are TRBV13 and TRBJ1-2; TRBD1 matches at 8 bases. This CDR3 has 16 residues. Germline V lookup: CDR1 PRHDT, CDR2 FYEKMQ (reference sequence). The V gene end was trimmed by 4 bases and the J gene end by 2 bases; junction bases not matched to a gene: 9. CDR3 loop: CASSSPSQGANYGYTF. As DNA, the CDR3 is TGTGCCAGCAGCTCCCCCTCCCAGGGGGCCAACTATGGCTACACCTTC.

CDR3 in amino acids: CASSADMYEQYF. As DNA, the CDR3 is TGTGCCAGTAGTGCCGACATGTACGAGCAGTACTTC. The chain carries TRBV19 and TRBJ2-7; D unresolved. Germline V CDR1 and CDR2: LNHDA, SQIVND (reference sequence). This CDR3 is 12 amino acids long. The V gene lost 5 bases and the J gene lost 4 bases, with 9 bases spanning the gap.

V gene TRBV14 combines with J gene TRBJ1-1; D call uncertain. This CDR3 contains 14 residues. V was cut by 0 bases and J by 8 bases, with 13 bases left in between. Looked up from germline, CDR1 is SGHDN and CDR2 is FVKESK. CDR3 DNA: TGTGCCAGCAGCCAAGAAGAGAGTCGTTGGGAAGCTTTCTTT. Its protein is CASSQEESRWEAFF.

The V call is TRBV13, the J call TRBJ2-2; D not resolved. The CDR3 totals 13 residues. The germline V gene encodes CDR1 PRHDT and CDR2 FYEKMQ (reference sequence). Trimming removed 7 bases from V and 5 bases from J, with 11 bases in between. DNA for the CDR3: TGTGCCAGCATCCCGGTCGGGACCGGGGAGCTGTTTTTT. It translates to CASIPVGTGELFF.

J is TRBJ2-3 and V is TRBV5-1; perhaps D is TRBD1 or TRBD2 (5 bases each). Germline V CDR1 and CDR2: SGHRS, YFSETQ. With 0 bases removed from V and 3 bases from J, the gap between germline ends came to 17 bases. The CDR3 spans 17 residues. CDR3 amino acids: CASSLVVRGAGTDTQYF. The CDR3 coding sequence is TGCGCCAGCAGCTTGGTGGTTAGAGGGGCCGGAACAGATACGCAGTATTTT.

CDR3 loop: CASSIVMGGGYEQYF. CDR3 coding DNA: TGTGCCAGTAGTATAGTGATGGGGGGCGGGTACGAGCAGTACTTC. The V and J genes are TRBV19 and TRBJ2-7; D is possibly TRBD1 or TRBD2 (6 bases each). Trimming cost V 1 base and J 4 bases, with 14 bases left between them. The CDR3 contains 15 residues. Looked up from germline, CDR1 is LNHDA and CDR2 is SQIVND (reference sequence).

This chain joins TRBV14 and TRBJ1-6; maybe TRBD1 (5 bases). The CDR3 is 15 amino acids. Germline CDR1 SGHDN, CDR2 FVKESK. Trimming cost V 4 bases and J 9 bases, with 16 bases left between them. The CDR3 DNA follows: TGTGCCAGCAGCCGGACCGGGACCGGGGGTTCACCCCTCCACTTT. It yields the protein CASSRTGTGGSPLHF.

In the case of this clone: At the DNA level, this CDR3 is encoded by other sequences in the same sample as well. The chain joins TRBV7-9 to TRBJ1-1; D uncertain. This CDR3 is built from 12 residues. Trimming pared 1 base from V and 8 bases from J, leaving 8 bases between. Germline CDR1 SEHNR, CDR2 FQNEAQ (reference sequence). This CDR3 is CASSLGQSEAFF. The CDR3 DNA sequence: TGTGCCAGCAGCTTAGGGCAGTCGGAAGCTTTCTTT.